The 21 T cell receptor beta chains given below trace back to one sample, sequenced in a study of vaccination effects on CD4 cells after COVID-19. The table came from immunoSEQ multiplex PCR; TCRdb's copy has only in-frame clones and leaves some out. The sample has 78,000 or so clones; around 81% are singletons. In the ViraFEST assay, antigen-specific CD4+ clonotypes were identified by expansion after peptide-pool stimulation. It was after approximately 10 days of culture that CD4+ T cells were isolated. Nucleocapsid antibodies stayed negative before and after vaccination, showing no earlier SARS-CoV-2 infection. No cognate antigen is known for these TCRs. The material sequenced was CD4+ T cells from PBMCs cultured with SARS-CoV-2 spike peptides, taken before COVID-19 vaccination. These receptors were collected from a human donor who received a COVID-19 vaccine.

The rearrangement joins TRBV7-9 to TRBJ1-4, with TRBD1 matching over 7 bases. This CDR3 has 14 amino acids. With 5 bases clipped from V and 2 bases from J, the junction kept 2 bases outside the gene matches. CDR1 and CDR2 from the germline V gene are SEHNR and FQNEAQ (reference sequence). DNA of the CDR3: TGTGCCAGCAGCCGGGGACAGACTAATGAAAAACTGTTTTTT. Protein product: CASSRGQTNEKLFF.

This chain links TRBV7-2 with TRBJ1-5; D not resolved. V lost 4 bases and J lost 2, with 9 bases in between. CDR3 length: 14 residues. Germline-derived CDR1 and CDR2 are SGHTA and FQGNSA. CDR3: CASSYQGGNQPQHF. DNA of the CDR3: TGTGCCAGCAGCTATCAAGGAGGCAATCAGCCCCAGCATTTT.

The CDR3 DNA reads as TGTGCCAGCAGCTTATCACCGGGACTAGCCCCCCATGAGCAGTTCTTC. Protein: CASSLSPGLAPHEQFF. V and J are TRBV7-3 and TRBJ2-1; TRBD2 matches 9 bases. Germline assignment: CDR1 SGHTA and CDR2 FQGTGA. Losses at the gene ends were 2 bases for V and 8 bases for J; bases not matched to a gene: 10. This CDR3 is 16 amino acids long.

This clone was found a few times. This chain links TRBV20-1 with TRBJ1-2; possibly TRBD1 for D (6 bases). V was shortened by 3 bases and J by 2 bases, with 13 bases between the two germline ends. Germline V gene lookup returns CDR1 DFQATT and CDR2 SNEGSKA (reference sequence). The CDR3 totals 14 residues. The CDR3 DNA is TGCAGTGCTAGTATCCCGGGGGCGAACTATGGCTACACCTTC. It yields the protein CSASIPGANYGYTF.

The J gene is TRBJ2-3, the V gene TRBV27, with TRBD2 matching 12 bases. The CDR3 length is 15 residues. Germline CDR1 is MNHEY and CDR2 is SMNVEV (reference sequence). After removal of 5 bases from V and 5 bases from J, the junction contained 5 bases not matched to a gene. CDR3 nucleotide sequence: TGTGCCAGCAGTCCTCTAGCGGGGGGGGGAGATACGCAGTATTTT. Translation: CASSPLAGGGDTQYF.

The rearrangement joins TRBV7-9 to TRBJ1-1; no clear D. The CDR3 has 14 amino acids. CDR1 and CDR2 (germline): SEHNR, FQNEAQ (reference sequence). The V gene lost 5 bases and the J gene lost 1 base, with 11 bases spanning the gap. The DNA for the CDR3 is TGTGCCAGCAGCACCATACGACGGAACACTGAAGCTTTCTTT. Translation: CASSTIRRNTEAFF.

The chain recombines TRBV6-1 with TRBJ2-2, with D possibly matching TRBD1 (6 bases). Deletions cut 3 bases from V and 5 bases from J, with 13 bases between. CDR1 is MNHNS and CDR2 is SASEGT in the germline V gene. The length of the CDR3 is 15 residues. The CDR3 region is CASSENRVSTGELFF. As DNA, the CDR3 is TGTGCCAGCAGTGAGAACAGGGTTTCGACCGGGGAGCTGTTTTTT.

This chain uses TRBV14 with TRBJ1-5; unclear D gene. Germline CDR1 SGHDN, CDR2 FVKESK. This CDR3 region has 16 residues. V was pared by 2 bases and J by 1 base, with 12 bases between. DNA for the CDR3: TGTGCCAGCAGCCAAAAGACCAGCCCGAGCAATCAGCCCCAGCATTTT. It codes for CASSQKTSPSNQPQHF.

This clone has just one count. The J gene is TRBJ1-3, the V gene TRBV27; the D gene is possibly TRBD1 (5 bases). CDR1 is MNHEY and CDR2 is SMNVEV in the germline V gene (reference sequence). Between the trimmed V and J ends, which lost 3 bases and 4 bases, there was a span of 19 bases. CDR3 length equals 17 residues. The CDR3 DNA sequence: TGTGCCAGCAGTTTGTACTACTCGGGGGGAAGCGGAAACACCATATATTTT. It yields the protein CASSLYYSGGSGNTIYF.

The V and J genes are TRBV7-3 and TRBJ1-1; 7 nucleotides agree with TRBD1. Germline CDR1 is SGHTA and CDR2 is FQGTGA. V shed 5 bases, J shed 1 base, and the junction held 1 base outside the gene matches. CDR3 size: 13 residues. CDR3 in DNA: TGTGCCAGCAGCAACAGGGGGAACACTGAAGCTTTCTTT. Its protein product is CASSNRGNTEAFF.

CDR3 DNA sequence: TGTGCCAGCCCAGGAGTTCCAGGGTATCGCACAGATACGCAGTATTTT. Translating it yields CASPGVPGYRTDTQYF. This sequence joins TRBV5-8 and TRBJ2-3, with D maybe TRBD1 (5 bases). Germline values: CDR1 SGHTS, CDR2 YDEGEE. Trimming left V 7 bases short and J 1 base short, with 19 bases between. The CDR3 length is 16 residues. The whole variable domain, filled in from reference TRBV5-8 and TRBJ2-3, reads EAGVTQSPTHLIKTRGQQATLRCSPISGHTSVYWYQQALGLGLQFLLWYDEGEERNRGNFPPRFSGRQFPNYSSELNVNALELEDSALYLCASPGVPGYRTDTQYFGPGTRLTVL.

The chain is built from TRBV9 and TRBJ1-4, with D unresolved. CDR3 length equals 16 residues. Per germline, CDR1 SGDLS and CDR2 YYNGEE. Between the trimmed V and J ends, which lost 4 bases and 3 bases, there was a span of 16 bases. The CDR3 region is CASSPAWPVANEKLFF. The CDR3, as DNA: TGTGCCAGCAGCCCGGCTTGGCCTGTGGCTAATGAAAAACTGTTTTTT.

The chain joins TRBV3-1 (or the pseudogene TRBV3-2) to TRBJ2-3, with D tentatively TRBD1 or TRBD2 (5 bases each). Germline V lookup: CDR1 LGHDT, CDR2 YNNKEL (reference sequence). Trimming pared 5 bases from V and 3 bases from J, leaving 15 bases between. The CDR3 is 15 amino acids. CDR3 sequence (DNA): TGTGCCAGCAGCTTGGGACCAACGCCGACAGATACGCAGTATTTT. Translation gives CASSLGPTPTDTQYF.

The chain has TRBV29-1 and TRBJ2-5; possible D gene TRBD1, 6 bases. Between the trimmed V and J ends, which lost 7 bases and 5 bases, there was a span of 11 bases. From germline, CDR1 is SQVTM and CDR2 ANQGSEA. The CDR3 has 11 residues. CDR3: CSARGGETQYF. In nucleotides, the CDR3 is TGCAGCGCTCGAGGGGGTGAGACCCAGTACTTC.

This clone was seen a handful of times. The chain combines TRBV2 with TRBJ2-3; the D gene is possibly TRBD1 (6 bases). The V end was cut by 7 bases, the J end by 4 bases, with 21 bases between. CDR3 length: 16 amino acids. Germline-derived CDR1 and CDR2 are SNHLY and FYNNEI. The CDR3: CASTSGQGRASDTQYF. CDR3 DNA: TGTGCCAGCACCTCCGGGCAGGGGCGGGCTTCAGATACGCAGTATTTT.

The rearrangement joins TRBV3-1 (or the pseudogene TRBV3-2) to TRBJ2-7; D gene uncertain. Trimming stripped 0 bases from V and 5 bases from J, with 11 bases between. CDR1 LGHDT and CDR2 YNNKEL come from the germline V gene (reference sequence). The CDR3 has 14 residues. CDR3 nucleotide sequence: TGTGCCAGCAGCCAAGATCGCTGGGGAAACGAGCAGTACGTC. It is translated as CASSQDRWGNEQYV.

The CDR3 sequence is CASSEDANPPEAFF. In nucleotides, the CDR3 is TGTGCCAGCAGTGAAGATGCGAACCCTCCCGAAGCTTTCTTT. The genes are TRBV2 and TRBJ1-1; D uncertain. From germline, CDR1 is SNHLY and CDR2 FYNNEI. CDR3 length: 14 residues. The ends were cut back, 1 base at V and 8 bases at J, with 14 bases in the middle.

This rearrangement joins TRBV6-5 to TRBJ1-3; D is possibly TRBD1 (5 bases). Trimming removed 5 bases at V and 3 bases at J, with 14 bases between. The CDR3 length is 15 residues. Germline V gene sequence: CDR1 MNHEY, CDR2 SVGAGI. CDR3 residues: CASSTNGGSGNTIYF. The CDR3 nucleotides are TGTGCCAGCAGTACCAACGGGGGTAGTGGAAACACCATATATTTT.

V usage is TRBV7-2 and J usage is TRBJ1-1, with D possibly TRBD1 on 6 matching bases. CDR3 length: 13 residues. The V gene lost 1 base and the J gene lost 4 bases, with 7 bases spanning the gap. Germline assignment: CDR1 SGHTA and CDR2 FQGNSA. This CDR3 reads CASSLGTVTEAFF. The CDR3 coding sequence is TGTGCCAGCAGCTTAGGGACAGTCACTGAAGCTTTCTTT.

This chain uses TRBV24-1 with TRBJ1-2, with TRBD1 matching 10 bases. The CDR3 has 15 amino acids. Germline V CDR1 and CDR2: KGHDR, SFDVKD. After removal of 3 bases from V and 4 bases from J, the junction contained 4 bases not matched to a gene. CDR3 in DNA: TGTGCCACCAGTGATCCAGGACAGGGGGGCTATGGCTACACCTTC. It encodes CATSDPGQGGYGYTF.

The chain recombines TRBV19 with TRBJ2-3, with 8 nucleotides matching TRBD1. The J segment lost 2 bases and the V segment lost 3 bases, leaving 7 bases of the junction unmatched. Germline V CDR1 and CDR2: LNHDA, SQIVND (reference sequence). CDR3 size: 16 residues. CDR3 coding DNA: TGTGCCAGTAGTATTGGGGCAGGGGGCTTCACAGATACGCAGTATTTT. Translated, it gives CASSIGAGGFTDTQYF.